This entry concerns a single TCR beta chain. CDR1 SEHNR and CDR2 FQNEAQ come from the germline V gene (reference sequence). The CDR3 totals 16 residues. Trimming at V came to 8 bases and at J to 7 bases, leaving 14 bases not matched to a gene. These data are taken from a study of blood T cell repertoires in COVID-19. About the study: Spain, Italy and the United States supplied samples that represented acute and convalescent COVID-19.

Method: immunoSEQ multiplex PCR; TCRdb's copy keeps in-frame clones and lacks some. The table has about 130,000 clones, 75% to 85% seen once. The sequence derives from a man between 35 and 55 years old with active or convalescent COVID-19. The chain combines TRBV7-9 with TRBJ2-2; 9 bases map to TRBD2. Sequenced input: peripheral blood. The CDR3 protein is CASGPRAGGPGGELFF. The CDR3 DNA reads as TGTGCCAGCGGCCCTCGAGCGGGAGGCCCGGGCGGGGAGCTGTTTTTT.